This TCR beta chain was obtained from a study of PD-L1 blockade in urothelial cancer. For the study at large: Chemotherapy regimens numbering 0 to 3 had been given to patients. Blood-derived samples held a median about 150,000 T cells.

Sample time point: peripheral blood 6 weeks after treatment start. Each patient contributed between 1 and 8 total time points of blood mononuclear cells, pretreatment and during treatment. V dropped 3 bases and J dropped 11 bases, with 13 bases sitting between them. There are 12 residues in the CDR3. Germline values: CDR1 MNHEY, CDR2 SMNVEV (reference sequence). Sequencing used immunoSEQ multiplex PCR; TCRdb keeps in-frame clones, though not all of them. The sample comprises 95,000 to 130,000 clones, around nine tenths of which are singletons, and approximately 1.7% rests with the top ten. This chain joins TRBV27 and TRBJ1-1; D not certain. The sequence was collected from a man in his 60s with urothelial cancer. This material consisted of PBMCs, taken around atezolizumab (anti-PD-L1) treatment. CDR3 region: CASSLRRGRAFF. The CDR3 DNA follows: TGTGCCAGCAGTTTGAGGCGGGGTCGGGCTTTCTTT.